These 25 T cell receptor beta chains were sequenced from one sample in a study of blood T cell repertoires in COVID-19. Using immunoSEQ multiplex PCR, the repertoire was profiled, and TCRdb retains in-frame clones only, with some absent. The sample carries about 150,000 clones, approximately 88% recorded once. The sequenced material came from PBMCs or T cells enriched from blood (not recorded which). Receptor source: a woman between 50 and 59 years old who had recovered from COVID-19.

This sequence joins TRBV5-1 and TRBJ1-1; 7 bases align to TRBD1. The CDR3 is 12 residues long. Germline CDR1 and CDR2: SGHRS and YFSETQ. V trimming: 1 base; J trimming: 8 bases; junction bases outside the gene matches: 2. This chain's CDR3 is CASSLLQGEAFF. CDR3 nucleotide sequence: TGCGCCAGCAGCTTGTTACAGGGGGAAGCTTTCTTT.

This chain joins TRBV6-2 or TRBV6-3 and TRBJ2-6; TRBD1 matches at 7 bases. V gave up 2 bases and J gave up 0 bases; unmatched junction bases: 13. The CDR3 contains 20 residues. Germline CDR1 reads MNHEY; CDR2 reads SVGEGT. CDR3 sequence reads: CASSYRHRGRGLSGANVLTF. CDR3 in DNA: TGTGCCAGCAGTTACCGTCACCGGGGAAGGGGGCTCTCTGGGGCCAACGTCCTGACTTTC.

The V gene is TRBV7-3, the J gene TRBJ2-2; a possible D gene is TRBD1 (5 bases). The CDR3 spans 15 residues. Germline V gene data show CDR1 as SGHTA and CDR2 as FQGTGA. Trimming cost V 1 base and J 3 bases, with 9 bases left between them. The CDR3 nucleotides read TGTGCCAGCAGCTTAAAAGGGGCGGACACCGGGGAGCTGTTTTTT. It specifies CASSLKGADTGELFF.

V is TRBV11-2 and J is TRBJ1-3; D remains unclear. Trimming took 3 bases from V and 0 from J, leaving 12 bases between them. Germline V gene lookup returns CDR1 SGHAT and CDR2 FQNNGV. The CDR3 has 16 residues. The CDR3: CASSFNPPGSGNTIYF. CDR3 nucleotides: TGTGCCAGCAGCTTCAATCCCCCCGGCTCTGGAAACACCATATATTTT.

In DNA form, the CDR3 reads TGTGCCAGCAGCCAACTTGGCGGCAGCTCCTACAATGAGCAGTTCTTC. Its translation: CASSQLGGSSYNEQFF. J is TRBJ2-1 and V is TRBV3-1 (or the pseudogene TRBV3-2); the D is unclear. CDR1 is LGHDT and CDR2 is YNNKEL in the germline V gene (reference sequence). The CDR3 spans 16 residues. V lost 2 bases and J lost 0, with 11 bases in between.

The CDR3 here is CASNNNEQFF. CDR3 DNA: TGTGCCAGCAACAACAATGAGCAGTTCTTC. The V call is TRBV6-6, the J call TRBJ2-1; D ambiguous. The CDR3 spans 10 residues. Between the trimmed V and J ends, which lost 7 bases and 5 bases, there was a span of 3 bases. CDR1 is MNHNY and CDR2 is SVGAGI in the germline V gene (reference sequence).

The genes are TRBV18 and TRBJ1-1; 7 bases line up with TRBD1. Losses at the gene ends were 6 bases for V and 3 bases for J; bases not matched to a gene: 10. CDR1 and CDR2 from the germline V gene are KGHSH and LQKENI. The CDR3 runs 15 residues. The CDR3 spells CASSHRTGSDTEAFF. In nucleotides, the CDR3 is TGTGCCAGCTCCCATCGGACAGGTTCGGACACTGAAGCTTTCTTT.

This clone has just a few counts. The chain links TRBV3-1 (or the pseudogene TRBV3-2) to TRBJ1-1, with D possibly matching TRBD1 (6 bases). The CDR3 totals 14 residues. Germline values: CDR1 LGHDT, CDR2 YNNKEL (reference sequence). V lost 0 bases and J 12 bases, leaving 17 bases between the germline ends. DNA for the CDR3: TGTGCCAGCAGCCAAGAAGTCAGGGGTGGGGGATCTTTCTTT. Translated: CASSQEVRGGGSFF.

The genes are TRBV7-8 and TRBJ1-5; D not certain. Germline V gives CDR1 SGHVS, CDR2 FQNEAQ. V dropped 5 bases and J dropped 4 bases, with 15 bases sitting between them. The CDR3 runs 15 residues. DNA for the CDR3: TGTGCCAGCAGCCGCGGGAGGGTGGCAAATCAGCCCCAGCATTTT. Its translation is CASSRGRVANQPQHF.

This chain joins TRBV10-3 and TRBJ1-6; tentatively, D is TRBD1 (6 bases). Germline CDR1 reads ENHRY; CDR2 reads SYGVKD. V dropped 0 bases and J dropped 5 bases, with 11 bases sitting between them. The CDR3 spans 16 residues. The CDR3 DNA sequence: TGTGCCATCAGTGAGTCCCCACAGGGCAATAATTCACCCCTCCACTTT. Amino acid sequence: CAISESPQGNNSPLHF.

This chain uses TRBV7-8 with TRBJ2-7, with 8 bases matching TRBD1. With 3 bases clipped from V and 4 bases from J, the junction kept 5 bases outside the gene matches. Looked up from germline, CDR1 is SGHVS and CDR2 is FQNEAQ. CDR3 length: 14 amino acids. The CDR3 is CASSLTGVRYEQYF. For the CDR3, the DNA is TGTGCCAGCAGCTTGACAGGGGTAAGGTACGAGCAGTACTTC.

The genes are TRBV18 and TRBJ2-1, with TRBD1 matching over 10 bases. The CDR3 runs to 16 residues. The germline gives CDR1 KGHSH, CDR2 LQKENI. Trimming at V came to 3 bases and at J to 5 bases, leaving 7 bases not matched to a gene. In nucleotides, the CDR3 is TGTGCCAGCTCACCGATAGCCGGGACAGGGGACAATGAGCAGTTCTTC. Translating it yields CASSPIAGTGDNEQFF.

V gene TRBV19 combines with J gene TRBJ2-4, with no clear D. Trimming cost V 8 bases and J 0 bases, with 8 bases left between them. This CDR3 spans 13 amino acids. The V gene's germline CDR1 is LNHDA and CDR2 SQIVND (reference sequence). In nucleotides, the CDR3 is TGTGCCAGTGCAGTGTTAGCCAAAAACATTCAGTACTTC. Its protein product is CASAVLAKNIQYF.

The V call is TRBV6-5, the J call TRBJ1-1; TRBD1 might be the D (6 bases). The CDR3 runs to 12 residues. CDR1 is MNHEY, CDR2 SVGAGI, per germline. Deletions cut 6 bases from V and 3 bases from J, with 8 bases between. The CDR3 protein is CASRQGYTEAFF. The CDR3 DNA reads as TGTGCCAGCAGGCAGGGGTACACTGAAGCTTTCTTT.

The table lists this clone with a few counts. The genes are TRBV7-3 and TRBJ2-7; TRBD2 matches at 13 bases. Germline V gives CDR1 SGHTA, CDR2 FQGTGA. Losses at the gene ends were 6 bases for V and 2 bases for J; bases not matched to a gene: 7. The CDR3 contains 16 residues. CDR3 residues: CASSPTSGGAPYEQYF. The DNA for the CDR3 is TGTGCCAGCAGTCCAACTAGCGGGGGGGCCCCCTACGAGCAGTACTTC.

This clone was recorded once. In nucleotides, the CDR3 is TGCGCCAGCAGCCAAGGTGGACAGGGATCCTTCTATGGCTACACCTTC. Protein product: CASSQGGQGSFYGYTF. The chain combines TRBV4-3 with TRBJ1-2, with 8 positions matching TRBD1. Germline V lookup: CDR1 LGHNA, CDR2 YSLEER. Trimming cost V 1 base and J 4 bases; bases outside gene matches: 8. This CDR3 has 16 residues.

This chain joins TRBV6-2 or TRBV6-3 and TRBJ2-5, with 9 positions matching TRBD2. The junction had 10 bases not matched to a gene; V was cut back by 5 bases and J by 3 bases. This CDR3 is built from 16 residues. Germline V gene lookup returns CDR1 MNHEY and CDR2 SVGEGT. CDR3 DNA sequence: TGTGCCAGCAGTCCACACCTAGCGGGGCAGAAAGAGACCCAGTACTTC. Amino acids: CASSPHLAGQKETQYF.

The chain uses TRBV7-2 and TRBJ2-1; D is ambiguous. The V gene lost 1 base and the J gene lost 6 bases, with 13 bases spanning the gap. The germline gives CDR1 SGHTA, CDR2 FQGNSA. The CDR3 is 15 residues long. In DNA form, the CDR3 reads TGTGCCAGCAGCTTAGTTTCCCGATCGGGCAATGAGCAGTTCTTC. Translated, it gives CASSLVSRSGNEQFF.

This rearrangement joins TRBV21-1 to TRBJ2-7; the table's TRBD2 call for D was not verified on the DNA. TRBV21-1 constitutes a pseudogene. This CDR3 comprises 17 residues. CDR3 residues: CASSTSRPSGGHYEQYF. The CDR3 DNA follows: TGTGCCAGCAGCACCTCCCGTCCTAGCGGGGGGCACTACGAGCAGTACTTC.

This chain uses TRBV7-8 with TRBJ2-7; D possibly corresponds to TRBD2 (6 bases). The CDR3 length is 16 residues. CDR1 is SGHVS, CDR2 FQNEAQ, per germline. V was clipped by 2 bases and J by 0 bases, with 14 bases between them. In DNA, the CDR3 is TGTGCCAGCAGCTTAAATCGCGGGAAGTTCTCCTACGAGCAGTACTTC. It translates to CASSLNRGKFSYEQYF. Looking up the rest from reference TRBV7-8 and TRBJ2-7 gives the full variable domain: GAGVSQSPRYKVAKRGQDVALRCDPISGHVSLFWYQQALGQGPEFLTYFQNEAQLDKSGLPSDRFFAERPEGSVSTLKIQRTQQEDSAVYLCASSLNRGKFSYEQYFGPGTRLTVT.

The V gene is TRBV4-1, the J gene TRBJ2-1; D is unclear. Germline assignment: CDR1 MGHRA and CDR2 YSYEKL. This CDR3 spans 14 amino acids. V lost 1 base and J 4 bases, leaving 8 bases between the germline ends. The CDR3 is CASSQGLTYNEQFF. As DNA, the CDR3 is TGCGCCAGCAGCCAAGGACTGACGTACAATGAGCAGTTCTTC.

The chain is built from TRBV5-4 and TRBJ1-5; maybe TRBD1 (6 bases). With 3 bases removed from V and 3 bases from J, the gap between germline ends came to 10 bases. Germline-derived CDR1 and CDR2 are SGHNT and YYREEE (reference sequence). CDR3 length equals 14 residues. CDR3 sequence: CASSSDRNNQPQHF. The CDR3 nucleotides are TGTGCCAGCAGCTCCGACAGGAACAATCAGCCCCAGCATTTT.

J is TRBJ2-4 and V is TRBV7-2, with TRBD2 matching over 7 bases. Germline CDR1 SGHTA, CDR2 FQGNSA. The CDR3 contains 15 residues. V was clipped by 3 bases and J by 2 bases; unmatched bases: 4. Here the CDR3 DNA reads TGTGCCAGCAGCTTCAGGGAGGGAACCAAAAACATTCAGTACTTC. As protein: CASSFREGTKNIQYF.

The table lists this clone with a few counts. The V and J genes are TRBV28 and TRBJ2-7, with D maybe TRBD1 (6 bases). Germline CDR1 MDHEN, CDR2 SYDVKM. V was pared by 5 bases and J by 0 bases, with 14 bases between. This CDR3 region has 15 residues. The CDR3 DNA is TGTGCCAGCAGTGAGACAGGCTTCAGCTCCTACGAGCAGTACTTC. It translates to CASSETGFSSYEQYF.

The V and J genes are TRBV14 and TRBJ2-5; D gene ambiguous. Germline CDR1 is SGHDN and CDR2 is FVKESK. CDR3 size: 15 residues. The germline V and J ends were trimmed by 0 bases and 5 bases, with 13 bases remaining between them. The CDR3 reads CASSQDAGKWETQYF. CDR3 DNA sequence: TGTGCCAGCAGCCAAGATGCAGGCAAGTGGGAGACCCAGTACTTC.